These 16 T cell receptor beta chains were all obtained from the same sample, sequenced in a study of T cells in localized non-small cell lung cancer. The data were produced by immunoSEQ multiplex PCR, yet TCRdb's version contains in-frame clones alone and is incomplete. The sample yields 40,000 to 50,000 clones, around nine tenths seen once. The source material was peripheral blood, sampled before any cancer treatment. The receptors were sampled from a female donor older than 55 with stage I squamous cell lung carcinoma.

This rearrangement joins TRBV18 to TRBJ1-2, with 7 positions matching TRBD1. CDR1 and CDR2 (germline): KGHSH, LQKENI. J was trimmed by 2 bases and V by 5 bases; bases with no gene match: 11. CDR3 size: 16 residues. CDR3 nucleotides: TGTGCCAGCTCAACAACGACAGGGCCTGGAAACTATGGCTACACCTTC. Translating it yields CASSTTTGPGNYGYTF.

The chain recombines TRBV10-3 with TRBJ1-5, with D tentatively TRBD1 (6 bases). The ends were cut back, 2 bases at V and 4 bases at J, with 6 bases in the middle. This CDR3 has 13 amino acids. CDR1 is ENHRY and CDR2 is SYGVKD in the germline V gene. As DNA, the CDR3 is TGTGCCATCAGTGAGGGACAGAATCAGCCCCAGCATTTT. It translates to CAISEGQNQPQHF.

This clone showed up just once. The chain uses TRBV5-1 and TRBJ1-2, with D unresolved. The CDR3 length is 12 residues. The germline V and J ends were trimmed by 4 bases and 8 bases, with 12 bases remaining between them. The germline CDR1 and CDR2 sequences are SGHRS and YFSETQ. CDR3 protein: CASSPEDRGYTF. In DNA form, the CDR3 reads TGCGCCAGCAGCCCGGAGGACCGCGGCTACACCTTC.

The chain uses TRBV7-2 and TRBJ2-2; 7 nucleotides match TRBD2. Germline values: CDR1 SGHTA, CDR2 FQGNSA. The CDR3 extends over 16 amino acids. Unmatched junction bases numbered 7, after V lost 5 bases and J lost 1 base. CDR3 sequence: CASSPRGGRNTGELFF. The CDR3 DNA sequence: TGTGCCAGCAGCCCCCGCGGCGGGAGGAACACCGGGGAGCTGTTTTTT.

This clone was detected only once. This sequence joins TRBV6-1 and TRBJ1-5, with TRBD1 matching over 12 bases. CDR1 is MNHNS and CDR2 is SASEGT in the germline V gene. This CDR3 is 15 amino acids long. Germline trimming cut 6 bases from V and 7 bases from J; bases unmatched to any gene: 7. The CDR3 coding sequence is TGTGCCAGCAGAGCGGGACAGGGGGCTGAACAGCCCCAGCATTTT. It encodes CASRAGQGAEQPQHF.

This clone was counted between two and nine times. The rearrangement joins TRBV5-4 to TRBJ1-1; D is undetermined. Between the trimmed V and J ends, which lost 0 bases and 4 bases, there was a span of 13 bases. The CDR3 totals 15 residues. Per the germline V gene, CDR1 is SGHNT and CDR2 is YYREEE (reference sequence). In DNA, the CDR3 is TGTGCCAGCAGCTTGGGGCTGGCGACTGTCACTGAAGCTTTCTTT. This gives the protein CASSLGLATVTEAFF.

The V gene is TRBV19, the J gene TRBJ2-1; the match to TRBD2 covers 11 bases. V lost 6 bases, J lost 2 bases, and 6 bases stayed unmatched. The CDR3 runs to 16 residues. Germline V gene data show CDR1 as LNHDA and CDR2 as SQIVND (reference sequence). The CDR3 coding sequence is TGTGCCAGTAGCTATAGACTAGCGGGACCCTACAATGAGCAGTTCTTC. This sequence encodes CASSYRLAGPYNEQFF.

V and J are TRBV5-1 and TRBJ1-1, with 8 bases that match TRBD1. Germline trimming cut 5 bases from V and 5 bases from J; bases unmatched to any gene: 8. The CDR3 is 14 residues long. Germline V lookup: CDR1 SGHRS, CDR2 YFSETQ. The CDR3 bases are TGCGCCAGCAGACGGCAACAGGGGGGTACTGAAGCTTTCTTT. Translated: CASRRQQGGTEAFF.

This clone was counted a single time. The V gene is TRBV7-9, the J gene TRBJ2-1, with TRBD2 identical over 7 bases. V was pared by 8 bases and J by 5 bases, with 9 bases of the junction left unmatched. The germline V gene has CDR1 SEHNR and CDR2 FQNEAQ (reference sequence). CDR3 size: 14 residues. CDR3 sequence: CASSLASGDNEQFF. The DNA of the CDR3 is TGTGCCAGCTCCCTGGCTAGCGGAGACAATGAGCAGTTCTTC.

The V gene is TRBV2, the J gene TRBJ1-5; the D is unclear. Germline CDR1 and CDR2: SNHLY and FYNNEI. The V gene lost 2 bases and the J gene lost 0 bases, with 8 bases spanning the gap. The CDR3 spans 15 residues. The CDR3 loop reads CASSEISYSNQPQHF. In DNA, the CDR3 is TGTGCCAGCAGTGAAATCAGTTATAGCAATCAGCCCCAGCATTTT.

The V gene is TRBV9, the J gene TRBJ2-5; D not certain. CDR3 length equals 13 residues. Germline CDR1 reads SGDLS; CDR2 reads YYNGEE. Deletions cut 3 bases from V and 11 bases from J, with 17 bases between. The chain's CDR3 is CASSAPAAEKQYF. Here the CDR3 DNA reads TGTGCCAGCAGCGCCCCGGCGGCCGAAAAGCAGTACTTC. Looking up the rest from reference TRBV9 and TRBJ2-5 gives the full variable domain: DSGVTQTPKHLITATGQRVTLRCSPRSGDLSVYWYQQSLDQGLQFLIQYYNGEERAKGNILERFSAQQFPDLHSELNLSSLELGDSALYFCASSAPAAEKQYFGPGTRLLVL.

The chain combines TRBV21-1 with TRBJ1-1. TRBV21-1 is a pseudogene. This CDR3 comprises 15 residues. This chain's CDR3 is CASSKDGTANTEAFF. The CDR3 DNA reads TGTGCCAGCAGCAAAGACGGGACGGCGAACACTGAAGCTTTCTTT.

This chain links TRBV18 with TRBJ1-1; D not certain. Looked up from germline, CDR1 is KGHSH and CDR2 is LQKENI. The V gene lost 4 bases and the J gene lost 1 base, with 7 bases spanning the gap. The CDR3 is made up of 13 amino acids. DNA for the CDR3: TGTGCCAGCTCACGCGACGGGAACACTGAAGCTTTCTTT. Translating it yields CASSRDGNTEAFF.

The V call is TRBV6-4, the J call TRBJ1-1; possibly TRBD1 for D (6 bases). CDR1 and CDR2 from the germline V gene are MRHNA and SNTAGT. This CDR3 contains 14 residues. Trimming pared 0 bases from V and 7 bases from J, leaving 12 bases between. The chain's CDR3 is CASSDSGGNGEAFF. The DNA for the CDR3 is TGTGCCAGCAGTGACTCCGGGGGCAACGGTGAAGCTTTCTTT.

This clone was detected once. The V call is TRBV15, the J call TRBJ2-1; 9 bases line up with TRBD2. The length of the CDR3 is 13 residues. The V gene end was trimmed by 6 bases and the J gene end by 4 bases; junction bases not matched to a gene: 1. From germline, CDR1 is LNHNV and CDR2 YYDKDF (reference sequence). As DNA, the CDR3 is TGTGCCACCAGGACTAGCGGATACAATGAGCAGTTCTTC. As protein: CATRTSGYNEQFF.

The chain is built from TRBV7-2 and TRBJ2-5, with 8 bases aligning to TRBD1. Trimming at V came to 1 base and at J to 4 bases, leaving 5 bases not matched to a gene. This CDR3 has 15 residues. The germline gives CDR1 SGHTA, CDR2 FQGNSA. CDR3 loop: CASSLVQGAGETQYF. For the CDR3, the DNA is TGTGCCAGCAGCTTAGTTCAGGGGGCCGGAGAGACCCAGTACTTC. Variable domain in full (rest from reference TRBV7-2 and TRBJ2-5): GAGVSQSPSNKVTEKGKDVELRCDPISGHTALYWYRQSLGQGLEFLIYFQGNSAPDKSGLPSDRFSAERTGGSVSTLTIQRTQQEDSAVYLCASSLVQGAGETQYFGPGTRLLVL.